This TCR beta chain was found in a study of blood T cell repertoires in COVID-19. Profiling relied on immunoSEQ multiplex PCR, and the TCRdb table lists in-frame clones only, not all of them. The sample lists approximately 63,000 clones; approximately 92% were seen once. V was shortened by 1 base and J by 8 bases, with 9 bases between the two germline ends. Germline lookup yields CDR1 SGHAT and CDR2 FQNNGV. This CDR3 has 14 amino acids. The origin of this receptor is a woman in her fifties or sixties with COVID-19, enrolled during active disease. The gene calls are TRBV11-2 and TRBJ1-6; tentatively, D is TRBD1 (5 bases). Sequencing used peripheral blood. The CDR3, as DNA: TGTGCCAGCAGCTTAGTAGGGGCTGATTCACCCCTCCACTTT. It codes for CASSLVGADSPLHF. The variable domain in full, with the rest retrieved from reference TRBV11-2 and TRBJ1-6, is EAGVAQSPRYKIIEKRQSVAFWCNPISGHATLYWYQQILGQGPKLLIQFQNNGVVDDSQLPKDRFSAERLKGVDSTLKIQPAKLEDSAVYLCASSLVGADSPLHFGNGTRLTVT.